This T cell receptor (beta chain) appears in the sequencing data of a study of T cells after posttransplantation cyclophosphamide. Study-level results: TRB clonality was highly associated with recipient CMV seropositivity and reactivation. Later post-transplant blood repertoires were often dominated by donor CD8+ memory clones. TRB overlap between skin or GI tissue T cells and blood was limited.

Sampled 1 year posttransplant, controls received myeloablative marrow transplants, methotrexate and a calcineurin inhibitor. Produced via immunoSEQ multiplex PCR; TCRdb's table is partial and in-frame only. The sample holds approximately 19,000 clones, 80% to 90% seen once. This clone has a handful of counts. Its antigen remains unidentified. The TCR originated in a female patient between 30 and 40 years old who received an allogeneic stem cell transplant from an unrelated donor, was CMV-positive, and had acute and chronic GVHD. Some T cells may originate from the graft donor. Material: PBMCs, obtained less than 400 days after allogeneic stem cell transplant with calcineurin inhibitor and methotrexate.

In DNA form, the CDR3 reads TGTGCCAGCAGCCAAGTAGGACATCCGAACACTGAAGCTTTCTTT. As protein: CASSQVGHPNTEAFF. The chain recombines TRBV14 with TRBJ1-1, with D perhaps TRBD1 (5 bases). The CDR3 has 15 residues. The germline V gene has CDR1 SGHDN and CDR2 FVKESK. V gave up 1 base and J gave up 1 base, with 10 bases separating them.